The table lists the clone carrying this T cell receptor beta chain with a few counts. Trimming removed 4 bases from V and 1 base from J, with 13 bases in between. CDR3 length: 15 residues. Germline V gives CDR1 MGHRA, CDR2 YSYEKL. These data come from a study of control samples from healthy donors and cancer patients. Sequencing was performed with immunoSEQ multiplex PCR; in TCRdb, only in-frame clones are kept and a portion is missing. In the table there are 120,000 or so clones, around 92% of which are singletons. Sequences were obtained from blood. This TCR was recovered from a man between 45 and 60 years old in good health. V gene TRBV4-1 combines with J gene TRBJ1-1; no clear D. The CDR3 protein is CASSRGGIQNTEAFF. For the CDR3, the DNA is TGCGCCAGCAGCCGGGGAGGGATACAGAACACTGAAGCTTTCTTT.